This T cell receptor beta chain was identified during a study of vaccination and CD4 T cells after COVID-19. The overall study: Six males and four females, two of them Hispanic, were enrolled as convalescents. Everyone enrolled got two doses of BNT162b2 or mRNA-1273 vaccine.

Germline V lookup: CDR1 LGHNA, CDR2 YNFKEQ. Trimming cost V 0 bases and J 7 bases, with 12 bases left between them. The CDR3 has 14 amino acids. Turning to this clonotype: Its matching antigen is unknown.

The Oncomine TCR Beta short-read assay generated sequence data from the DNA of cultured CD4+ T cells. TCRdb independently ran MiXCR on the PCR reads; one entry per CDR3 protein. The table includes some 17,000 distinct CDR3 sequences, approximately 60% detected once. Treatment noted: approximately nine-day PBMC culture with coronavirus spike peptide pools or control peptides (ViraFEST assay). Using peptide pools, antigen-specific T cells were expanded in ViraFEST before TCRs were sequenced. The rearrangement joins TRBV4-2 to TRBJ1-2, with D possibly TRBD1 on 5 matching bases. The receptor's source is a human donor who had recovered from COVID-19. The sequencing here drew on CD4+ T cells from blood, cultured in vitro, taken after SARS-CoV-2 vaccination. CDR3 DNA sequence: TGTGCCAGCAGCCAAGATGGGGGGTCGGGTGGCTACACCTTC. Translating gives CASSQDGGSGGYTF.